The clone carrying this TCR beta chain has more than one count but fewer than ten. What it binds is not known. Researchers ran the PCR with 60 Vbeta and 13 Jbeta primers. The repertoire was sequenced with immunoSEQ multiplex PCR; TCRdb's copy has only in-frame clones and lacks some. The sample has some 120,000 clones, about 80% seen once; the top ten hold 1%. The source of the sample is a study of cytomegalovirus exposure and HLA in healthy donors. Study background: Genetic ancestry analysis placed approximately 79% of the 300 to 500 donors that were genotyped in the Caucasian-associated cluster. Study-wide findings and caveats: A link between a missense DCLRE1C variant and TCR beta V- and J-gene trimming emerged from a later analysis. Within an earlier analysis, most TCR beta V segments proved productive either about 87% or about 30% of the time.

The TCR sequence derives from a man aged 35-49 years in good health and CMV-seronegative. The sample was PBMCs.

The CDR3 is CASSQAGTGNYEQYF. The CDR3 DNA follows: TGTGCCAGCAGCCAAGCAGGGACAGGGAACTACGAGCAGTACTTC. The genes are TRBV4-2 and TRBJ2-7; 9 nucleotides align to TRBD1. J was trimmed by 3 bases and V by 1 base; bases with no gene match: 4. Germline V lookup: CDR1 LGHNA, CDR2 YNFKEQ. CDR3 length equals 15 residues.